The clone carrying this T cell receptor beta chain was found a few times. The antigen remains undetermined. A single record per CDR3 protein comes from TCRdb applying MiXCR to the 5' RACE reads. The repertoire consists of around 250,000 distinct CDR3 sequences, with over 8.5% occurring once and the leading ten covering 22%. The sample belongs to a study of T-cell memory formation after mild COVID-19. Points from the study as a whole: Among contracting clones, CD4+ were mainly CM/EM and CD8+ enriched in EMRA. Unconfirmed was the SARS-CoV-2 specificity of second-wave clones that peaked on day 37.

CDR1 and CDR2 from the germline V gene are DFQATT and SNEGSKA (reference sequence). J lost 5 bases, V lost 6 bases, and 15 bases had no gene match. The CDR3 has 16 residues. This chain joins TRBV20-1 and TRBJ2-4, with 8 bases fitting TRBD2. Material: PBMCs or a T cell subset sorted from them (not recorded which). This TCR was recovered from a man between 18 and 35 years old who had mild COVID-19 (a few samples of this study predate the infection). Cell type and time point are not known. This CDR3 reads CSAPPGGAAGENIQYF. In DNA, the CDR3 is TGCAGTGCCCCGCCGGGAGGGGCCGCGGGGGAAAACATTCAGTACTTC.